The 26 T cell receptor beta chains given below trace back to one sample, sequenced in a study of blood T cell repertoires in COVID-19. Here immunoSEQ multiplex PCR was the method, and the copy in TCRdb shows in-frame clones only, minus some. Among 110,000 to 150,000 clones, over 80% were seen once, and the ten largest hold more than 1.5%. The specimen was peripheral blood. The receptor source for this set is a human donor in a cohort sampled during active COVID-19.

The chain is built from TRBV7-2 and TRBJ2-3; 8 positions match TRBD1. Germline assignment: CDR1 SGHTA and CDR2 FQGNSA. V trimming: 3 bases; J trimming: 2 bases; junction bases outside the gene matches: 4. The CDR3 runs to 15 residues. CDR3 in amino acids: CASSFPGQVTDTQYF. CDR3 nucleotide sequence: TGTGCCAGCAGCTTCCCGGGACAGGTCACAGATACGCAGTATTTT.

The V and J genes are TRBV7-3 and TRBJ2-3, with D possibly being TRBD1 (5 bases). CDR1 SGHTA and CDR2 FQGTGA come from the germline V gene. The CDR3 length is 15 residues. Trimming removed 5 bases from V and 4 bases from J, with 16 bases in between. CDR3 in DNA: TGTGCCAGCAGCCCAGGGTTCCGCTCGGCAGATACGCAGTATTTT. As protein: CASSPGFRSADTQYF.

The V and J genes are TRBV5-1 and TRBJ2-3; TRBD2 matches 7 bases. V lost 4 bases and J lost 8; bases outside the gene matches: 7. The CDR3 totals 13 residues. Germline V lookup: CDR1 SGHRS, CDR2 YFSETQ. CDR3 sequence reads: CASSPTLAGTQYF. As DNA, the CDR3 is TGCGCCAGCAGCCCCACTTTAGCGGGTACGCAGTATTTT.

The CDR3 reads CASSIGGGTNYGYTF. The CDR3 bases are TGTGCCAGCAGCATAGGCGGGGGCACTAACTATGGCTACACCTTC. The chain carries TRBV28 and TRBJ1-2; the D gene is possibly TRBD1 (6 bases). The germline V gene encodes CDR1 MDHEN and CDR2 SYDVKM. Trimming removed 6 bases from V and 0 bases from J, with 14 bases in between. CDR3 length: 15 amino acids.

A single count supports this clone. V is TRBV6-5 and J is TRBJ1-5; TRBD1 matches at 10 bases. Germline CDR1 is MNHEY and CDR2 is SVGAGI. V lost 6 bases, J lost 7 bases, and 9 bases stayed unmatched. CDR3 length: 15 residues. The CDR3, as DNA: TGTGCCAGCAGACCCGACAGGGGGCGTGACCAGCCCCAGCATTTT. Its protein is CASRPDRGRDQPQHF.

This rearrangement joins TRBV24-1 to TRBJ2-2; D uncertain. Trimming stripped 2 bases from V and 8 bases from J, with 14 bases between. Germline CDR1 KGHDR, CDR2 SFDVKD. The CDR3 is 15 amino acids. In nucleotides, the CDR3 is TGTGCCACCAGTGATTCCCGGGTTGGTTGGGGGGAGCTGTTTTTT. Its protein is CATSDSRVGWGELFF.

V gene TRBV7-9 combines with J gene TRBJ1-5, with 10 bases that match TRBD1. Trimming at V came to 0 bases and at J to 3 bases, leaving 2 bases not matched to a gene. The V gene's germline CDR1 is SEHNR and CDR2 FQNEAQ (reference sequence). The CDR3 loop spans 16 amino acids. The CDR3 reads CASSLARQGANQPQHF. In DNA form, the CDR3 reads TGTGCCAGCAGCTTAGCCAGACAGGGGGCCAATCAGCCCCAGCATTTT.

V gene TRBV18 combines with J gene TRBJ2-2; 7 positions agree with TRBD2. Unmatched junction bases numbered 11, after V lost 6 bases and J lost 1 base. Germline V CDR1 and CDR2: KGHSH, LQKENI. The CDR3 is 17 residues long. The CDR3 region has the DNA TGTGCCAGCTCCCTCCTGGGCGGGAGCGGGAACACCGGGGAGCTGTTTTTT. Translating it yields CASSLLGGSGNTGELFF.

The chain combines TRBV7-2 with TRBJ2-5, with 8 bases aligning to TRBD2. V trimming: 3 bases; J trimming: 1 base; junction bases outside the gene matches: 4. This CDR3 is built from 15 residues. Germline V gene data show CDR1 as SGHTA and CDR2 as FQGNSA. The CDR3 bases are TGTGCCAGCAGCTTCCGGGGGGGGCTCCAAGAGACCCAGTACTTC. Translation gives CASSFRGGLQETQYF.

This clone turned up a few times. This chain joins TRBV6-5 and TRBJ2-3; D perhaps matches TRBD2 (6 bases). V was clipped by 4 bases and J by 0 bases, with 8 bases between them. The CDR3 is 14 amino acids. Germline V gives CDR1 MNHEY, CDR2 SVGAGI. In nucleotides, the CDR3 is TGTGCCAGCAGTTTAGCGGCTAGCACAGATACGCAGTATTTT. Translated: CASSLAASTDTQYF.

J is TRBJ2-7 and V is TRBV3-1 (or the pseudogene TRBV3-2), with 9 bases aligning to TRBD2. CDR3 length equals 17 residues. V was clipped by 5 bases and J by 3 bases; unmatched bases: 14. The germline gives CDR1 LGHDT, CDR2 YNNKEL (reference sequence). The CDR3 DNA follows: TGTGCCAGCAGCGGTGCTAGCGGGGCGTCCGGGGGCTACGAGCAGTACTTC. Its protein is CASSGASGASGGYEQYF.

The chain recombines TRBV7-8 with TRBJ2-3, with D perhaps matching TRBD2 (6 bases). Germline-derived CDR1 and CDR2 are SGHVS and FQNEAQ. With 4 bases removed from V and 4 bases from J, the gap between germline ends came to 21 bases. This CDR3 is built from 17 residues. DNA for the CDR3: TGTGCCAGCAGCTCTATAAGGGGAGGCACTAGGTCAGATACGCAGTATTTT. Protein product: CASSSIRGGTRSDTQYF.

This clone has a single count. The rearrangement joins TRBV6-6 to TRBJ2-5; 7 bases line up with TRBD2. Per the germline V gene, CDR1 is MNHNY and CDR2 is SVGAGI (reference sequence). The CDR3 consists of 15 residues. The junction had 6 bases not matched to a gene; V was cut back by 4 bases and J by 1 base. CDR3 sequence reads: CASSLNSGRQETQYF. DNA for the CDR3: TGTGCCAGCAGTTTAAATAGCGGGCGCCAAGAGACCCAGTACTTC.

This chain connects TRBV23-1 to TRBJ2-7; perhaps TRBD1 as D (6 bases). TRBV23-1 is flagged as an ORF with uncertain function. Trimming removed 11 bases at V and 3 bases at J, with 11 bases between. The CDR3 is 11 amino acids. The CDR3 nucleotides read TGCGCCGGGGGACAAAACTACGAGCAGTACTTC. It is translated as CAGGQNYEQYF.

V and J are TRBV20-1 and TRBJ2-3; 9 positions match TRBD2. This CDR3 region has 16 residues. Germline-derived CDR1 and CDR2 are DFQATT and SNEGSKA (reference sequence). With V trimmed by 3 bases and J by 1 base, 8 bases remained unmatched. CDR3 sequence: CSASSLAGTGTDTQYF. The CDR3 DNA follows: TGCAGTGCTAGTTCCCTAGCGGGAACCGGCACAGATACGCAGTATTTT.

The V call is TRBV11-1, the J call TRBJ2-7; no firm D call. The CDR3 spans 13 residues. The germline CDR1 and CDR2 sequences are SGHAT and FQDESV (reference sequence). Trimming cost V 4 bases and J 7 bases, with 14 bases left between them. CDR3 in amino acids: CASSSPNRQEQYF. CDR3 DNA sequence: TGTGCCAGCAGCTCTCCCAACCGCCAGGAGCAGTACTTC.

The chain recombines TRBV2 with TRBJ2-7; possibly TRBD1 for D (5 bases). The CDR3 sequence is 14 residues long. Germline loops: CDR1 SNHLY, CDR2 FYNNEI. V was clipped by 7 bases and J by 2 bases, with 15 bases between them. The CDR3 loop is CASTLDNLAYEQYF. CDR3 nucleotides: TGTGCCAGCACCTTGGACAATTTGGCCTACGAGCAGTACTTC.

The chain uses TRBV13 and TRBJ2-7; D ambiguous. The germline V gene has CDR1 PRHDT and CDR2 FYEKMQ (reference sequence). This CDR3 region has 10 residues. V was trimmed by 7 bases and J by 3 bases, leaving 4 bases between them. The CDR3 sequence is CASKHYEQYF. The CDR3 DNA reads TGTGCCAGCAAACACTACGAGCAGTACTTC.

The CDR3: CASSLPTGGGYEQYF. The CDR3 DNA reads as TGTGCCAGCAGCTTACCGACAGGCGGGGGGTACGAGCAGTACTTC. The J gene is TRBJ2-7, the V gene TRBV7-8; 8 bases map to TRBD2. V shed 2 bases, J shed 4 bases, and the junction held 7 bases outside the gene matches. The CDR3 runs 15 residues. Germline CDR1 is SGHVS and CDR2 is FQNEAQ.

With regard to this clone: The same CDR3 also results from other DNA sequences found in this sample. V gene TRBV9 combines with J gene TRBJ1-1; no definite D call. Trimming took off 0 bases at V and 0 bases at J, with 6 bases between the two ends. Germline V lookup: CDR1 SGDLS, CDR2 YYNGEE. CDR3 length: 14 amino acids. The CDR3 is CASSVGGVNTEAFF. The CDR3 coding sequence is TGTGCCAGCAGCGTAGGGGGAGTGAACACTGAAGCTTTCTTT.

The CDR3 sequence is CASSPYGTSGNGNEQFF. The CDR3 DNA follows: TGTGCCAGCAGCCCATACGGGACTAGCGGGAACGGCAATGAGCAGTTCTTC. V usage is TRBV7-9 and J usage is TRBJ2-1, with 13 positions matching TRBD2. With 5 bases clipped from V and 6 bases from J, the junction kept 10 bases outside the gene matches. Germline lookup yields CDR1 SEHNR and CDR2 FQNEAQ (reference sequence). The CDR3 has 17 residues.

This clone was observed a single time. The genes are TRBV7-6 and TRBJ2-2; 7 bases match TRBD2. This CDR3 comprises 15 residues. V dropped 2 bases and J dropped 6; count of bases not matched to a gene: 6. In germline, CDR1 is SGHVS, CDR2 FNYEAQ. CDR3 sequence (DNA): TGTGCCAGCAGCTTACGCGGGAGAGAGGCCGGGGAGCTGTTTTTT. Protein: CASSLRGREAGELFF.

CDR3 nucleotide sequence: TGTGCCAGCAGTCCAACTAGCGTACCTAACTATGGCTACACCTTC. Translating it yields CASSPTSVPNYGYTF. The gene calls are TRBV2 and TRBJ1-2; unclear D gene. This CDR3 has 15 residues. V gave up 5 bases and J gave up 0 bases, with 13 bases separating them. Germline-derived CDR1 and CDR2 are SNHLY and FYNNEI.

The chain carries TRBV5-1 and TRBJ1-1; no clear D gene. The germline gives CDR1 SGHRS, CDR2 YFSETQ. This CDR3 is 14 amino acids long. Deletions cut 0 bases from V and 4 bases from J, with 10 bases between. CDR3 amino acids: CASSLGTEGTEAFF. The CDR3 DNA reads as TGCGCCAGCAGCTTGGGCACGGAGGGCACTGAAGCTTTCTTT.

This chain connects TRBV5-1 to TRBJ2-4, with 12 bases lining up with TRBD2. The junction had 4 bases not matched to a gene; V was cut back by 6 bases and J by 0 bases. This CDR3 has 16 residues. CDR1 is SGHRS, CDR2 YFSETQ, per germline. The CDR3 coding sequence is TGCGCCAGCACGAGGACTAGCGGGGTAGCCAAAAACATTCAGTACTTC. This translates into CASTRTSGVAKNIQYF.

The chain has TRBV30 and TRBJ1-5; TRBD1 might be the D (5 bases). CDR1 and CDR2 from the germline V gene are GTSNPN and SVGIG (reference sequence). The CDR3 contains 13 residues. The V gene lost 0 bases and the J gene lost 7 bases, with 10 bases spanning the gap. The CDR3 loop reads CAWSVGGEQPQHF. The DNA of the CDR3 is TGTGCCTGGAGTGTGGGAGGGGAACAGCCCCAGCATTTT.